What follows is one T cell receptor beta chain and its context. Its antigen is currently not known. Per-base quality was not reported, and no clone a single base away is much larger than it. All donors were healthy Caucasians. Three pairs of female monozygotic twins, all aged roughly 18 to 29 years, were included in the twin cohort. Positive isolation kits from Invitrogen were used to isolate the CD4+ and CD8+ T cell populations. Library method: 5' RACE. For sequencing, an Illumina HiSeq 2000 was employed. Template switching introduced a universal primer binding site; the final cDNA contained a unique molecular identifier, enabling accurate counting of TCR cDNA molecules. Specific primers in the conserved constant-segment region were used to synthesize first-strand cDNA for TCR alpha and beta chains. Each cDNA library was double barcoded, with a SMART-Mk sample barcode plus Illumina barcodes, to control for contamination. Two successive PCR steps introduced TruSeq adapter sequences along with Illumina sample barcodes. The TCR alpha and beta cDNA libraries were sequenced on the Illumina HiSeq platform using custom primers. The paper's processing steps were these. MiGEC processed the raw reads to extract unique molecular identifiers, while MiXCR was used to determine the CDR3 positions. Recombination models were inferred per individual with the repgenHMM and IGoR tools using an EM algorithm. The analysis of shared clonotypes was done with the tcR package in R, with sharing normalized by the product of cloneset sizes. Out-of-frame nonproductive sequences were analyzed to study raw recombination free of thymic and clonal selection effects. Using fastp trimming at Q25 and MiXCR clonotype assembly, TCRdb reanalyzed the public sequencing data and kept in-frame beta chains. Each entry is one CDR3 protein sequence, shown with its most common DNA and genes. Clone size and V and J calls follow TCRdb, not the original study. The sample table holds under 300,000 distinct CDR3 sequences, of which 6.5% to 9.5% were seen once. Of the sample, roughly 3.1% is held by the ten largest clones.

This sample is drawn from a study of identical twins (dated by TCRdb to about 2016). Regarding the research as a whole: To test whether fetal clonotypes persist, this study deep-sequenced TCR alpha and beta repertoires from monozygotic twins, from unrelated adults of various ages, and from cord blood. To rule out contamination, the twin experiments were replicated at different times with different library preparation protocols.

The full study reports these points: Fewer insertions were carried by abundant cord blood beta clonotypes, a similar but weaker trend appeared in young adult naive repertoires, and no such trend appeared in memory repertoires. Because the same donors could not be followed over many years, the conclusions relied on cross-sectional statistical analysis. Recombination models systematically underestimated out-of-frame TCR alpha sharing in monozygotic twins but agreed with sharing between unrelated individuals. Excess twin sharing in beta out-of-frame sequences was weaker because fewer shared sequences lowered the signal-to-noise ratio. Compared with coincidental sharing between unrelated individuals, an excess of low generation-probability sequences was observed among out-of-frame TCR alpha sequences shared between twins. Invariant T cells such as MAIT and iNKT could partly confound zero-insertion analyses, though diverse VJ usage argued against this for most clonotypes.

At the junction V is shortened by 2 bases and J by 4 bases, with 12 bases in between. CDR1 and CDR2, looked up from the germline V gene (reference sequence), are SEHNR and FQNEAQ. There are 14 amino acids in the CDR3, from cysteine to phenylalanine inclusive. CDR3 DNA is the only sequence kept; it has 42 bases, read in frame from the first base. The same data also went into a second study, on yellow fever vaccine responses in identical twins. That second report states: According to the authors, the vaccine-induced T cell response in identical twins seemed to be partly convergent and partly specific to each individual. Focusing on identical twins, the study followed the T cell clones that responded to the vaccine, and did so with precision.

In this chain, TRBV7-9 is recombined with TRBJ2-7; D gene: possibly TRBD1, on 6 matching bases. The material sequenced was CD8+ T cells sorted from blood. The receptor was derived from a woman between 18 and 29 years old in good health. The CDR3: CASSLHNREYEQYF. The DNA is as follows: TGTGCCAGCAGCTTACACAACAGGGAGTACGAGCAGTACTTC. Where the CDR3 stops, the reference TRBV7-9 and TRBJ2-7 genes take over; the full variable domain is DTGVSQNPRHKITKRGQNVTFRCDPISEHNRLYWYRQTLGQGPEFLTYFQNEAQLEKSRLLSDRFSAERPKGSFSTLEIQRTEQGDSAMYLCASSLHNREYEQYFGPGTRLTVT.